The subject of this entry is one T cell receptor beta chain. The CDR3 length is 14 residues. The germline V gene has CDR1 MGHDK and CDR2 SYGVNS. V was pared by 6 bases and J by 7 bases, with 5 bases of the junction left unmatched. These data are taken from a study of blood T cell repertoires in COVID-19. Study-wide context: PBMCs, B-cell-depleted T cells, or T cells were the source of the cDNA or gDNA that made up the material.

In the original workflow: From reference gene primer amplification, estimates of nucleated cell counts were derived. The method was immunoSEQ multiplex PCR; TCRdb's version includes in-frame clones alone and lacks a portion of them. V and J calls and clone size are those listed in that table; D and trimming were worked out from the DNA. The table records 280,000 or so clones, 70% to 90% of them present only once. Enrollees, about 18 to 95 years old, lived in around 23 US areas. Donors of Cohort 3 who recovered were those that had two negative PCRs, clearance, or symptom resolution. The sequencing input was PBMCs or T cells enriched from blood (not recorded which). This rearrangement joins TRBV25-1 to TRBJ2-1; 11 bases match TRBD2. The sequence was obtained from a man aged 25 to 40 who had recovered from COVID-19. CDR3 DNA: TGTGCCAGCAGGGCTAGCGGGGGGAGGAATGAGCAGTTCTTC. It is translated as CASRASGGRNEQFF.